This note documents a single T cell receptor beta chain sequence. Using constant-segment primers, 5'RACE produced TCR alpha and TCR beta cDNA libraries carrying sample barcodes and UMIs. TCRdb reprocessed the 5' RACE reads with MiXCR, giving one entry per CDR3 protein. This sample yields about 410,000 distinct CDR3 sequences, of which roughly a quarter are seen a single time; over 10% belongs to the top ten. These data come from a study of T-cell memory formation after mild COVID-19. The V gene's germline CDR1 is SGHRS and CDR2 YFSETQ. The CDR3 has 14 residues. The V and J ends lost 3 bases and 0 bases respectively, with 7 bases between them.

Specimen: PBMCs or a T cell subset sorted from them (not recorded which). The TCR comes from an adult woman who had mild COVID-19 (a few samples of this study predate the infection). Cell type and time point are not known. V usage is TRBV5-1 and J usage is TRBJ1-3; D is undetermined. CDR3 in DNA: TGCGCCAGCAGCTACGACCACTCTGGAAACACCATATATTTT. Translation: CASSYDHSGNTIYF. Drawing the rest from reference TRBV5-1 and TRBJ1-3, the complete variable domain is KAGVTQTPRYLIKTRGQQVTLSCSPISGHRSVSWYQQTPGQGLQFLFEYFSETQRNKGNFPGRFSGRQFSNSRSEMNVSTLELGDSALYLCASSYDHSGNTIYFGEGSWLTVV.